A selection of T cell receptor beta chains follows, all from one sample in a study of CD8+ T cells in alopecia areata. TCRdb keeps only in-frame clones here, not all; method: immunoSEQ multiplex PCR. The profile shows 110,000 to 150,000 clones, less than 70% of them singletons. Sequencing used CD8+ T cells sorted from blood, obtained at week 4, from a patient treated with tofacitinib. Receptors originate from a human donor with alopecia areata. The conserved cysteine and the conserved F or W are not part of the CDR3 here. The order of the fields is J gene, V gene, CDR3 protein.

TRBJ2-7 TRBV7-9 ASSLADTGFEQY
TRBJ2-7 TRBV27 ASSFATGLEQY
TRBJ2-7 TRBV27 ASSLGQGADEQY
TRBJ2-7 TRBV4-3 ASSLRDRAYEQY
TRBJ2-2 TRBV27 ASSLANTGELF
TRBJ2-7 TRBV4-2 ASSQEGEASYEQY
TRBJ2-3 TRBV30 AWIKDGERGGPDTQY
TRBJ1-1 TRBV29-1 SVLGGNTGALEAF
TRBJ2-2 TRBV29-1 SVDLGYTGELF
TRBJ1-2 TRBV27 ASTTGGDGYT
TRBJ2-2 TRBV19 ASALVGGGELF
TRBJ2-1 TRBV6-5 ASSYSGDMGEQF
TRBJ2-6 TRBV6-5 AQRRHSGANVLT
TRBJ2-1 TRBV29-1 SGAWGEEGEQF
TRBJ2-7 TRBV4-3 ASSQEDSSVSEQY
TRBJ1-1 TRBV6-6 ASREQALNTEAF
TRBJ2-1 TRBV11-2 ASRDWGWSESYNEQF
TRBJ2-1 TRBV29-1 SVAYNEQF
TRBJ2-1 TRBV4-1 ASSQGPGGFYNEQF
TRBJ2-7 TRBV6-5 ASSYSQGQASYEQY
TRBJ1-2 TRBV29-1 SVEASSAERPYYGYT
TRBJ2-3 TRBV4-3 ASSQSGATDTQY
TRBJ2-3 TRBV7-2 ASSVPWFEGTDTQY
TRBJ1-1 TRBV2 ASSEWVDRGAF
TRBJ1-1 TRBV29-1 SVGTGFATEAF
TRBJ1-1 TRBV13 ASSLAVGTEAF
TRBJ1-2 TRBV7-6 ASSPTFRQRTPDGYT
TRBJ2-7 TRBV27 ASSLAGQPYEQY
TRBJ2-7 TRBV7-9 ASSGTGSYEQY
TRBJ2-1 TRBV9 ASGGGTYNEQF
TRBJ2-7 TRBV6-1 ASRYRDEQY
TRBJ1-4 TRBV6-5 ASSYSNSGAREKLF
TRBJ2-2 TRBV2 ASSERYTGELF
TRBJ1-2 TRBV7-9 ASSKDGAYGYT
TRBJ1-1 TRBV27 ASSNRGQGAF
TRBJ2-7 TRBV10-3 AISESAYEQY
TRBJ1-1 TRBV7-9 ASSPRGENTEAF
TRBJ1-2 TRBV27 ASSLANHNGYT
TRBJ1-2 TRBV29-1 SVEGTGGGYT
TRBJ2-1 TRBV11-2 ASTQGWNEQF
TRBJ2-7 TRBV4-3 ASSQENRGLHEQY
TRBJ1-5 TRBV23-1 ASSPHRGGNQPQH
TRBJ1-1 TRBV27 ASSFRGNTEAF
TRBJ1-1 TRBV15 ATSIGGGENTEAF
TRBJ2-4 TRBV9 ASSVGDLNIQY
TRBJ1-1 TRBV15 ATSGDRGQNTEAF
TRBJ2-6 TRBV6-1 ASSEGDAGANVLT
TRBJ1-2 TRBV25-1 ASSLANYGYT
TRBJ2-7 TRBV5-6 ASSEQFSSYEQY
TRBJ1-2 TRBV11-2 ASSFVGSVQRYGYT
TRBJ2-7 TRBV2 ASLRTDSYEQY
TRBJ2-7 TRBV30 AWSDSPWEQY
TRBJ2-5 TRBV7-9 ASQTELRETQY
TRBJ1-1 TRBV7-9 ASSAHRRLLAEAF